The following is a T cell receptor beta chain sequence with its context. The assay was immunoSEQ multiplex PCR, and TCRdb's table has in-frame clones only and misses some. The sample lists roughly 71,000 clones, roughly 95% seen once, with roughly 0.24% in the top ten. The data originate from a study of technical replicates of blood from several donors. With V trimmed by 7 bases and J by 5 bases, 6 bases remained unmatched. Looked up from germline, CDR1 is MDHEN and CDR2 is SYDVKM. The CDR3 has 13 residues. The J gene is TRBJ2-5, the V gene TRBV28; 8 bases align to TRBD2. The TCR comes from a human donor in good health. Sequenced: T cells isolated from PBMCs. The CDR3 loop is CASNLGGAETQYF. As DNA, the CDR3 is TGTGCCAGCAACCTCGGGGGGGCGGAGACCCAGTACTTC.